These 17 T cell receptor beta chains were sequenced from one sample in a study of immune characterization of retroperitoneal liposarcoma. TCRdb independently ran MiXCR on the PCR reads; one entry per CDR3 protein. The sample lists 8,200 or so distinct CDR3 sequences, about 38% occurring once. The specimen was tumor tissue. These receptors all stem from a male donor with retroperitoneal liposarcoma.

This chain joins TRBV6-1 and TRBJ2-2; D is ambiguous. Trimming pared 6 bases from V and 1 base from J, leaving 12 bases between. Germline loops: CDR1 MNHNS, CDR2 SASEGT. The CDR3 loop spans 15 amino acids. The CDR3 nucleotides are TGTGCCAGCAGCCCCCAGTCCCGGAACACCGGGGAGCTGTTTTTT. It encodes CASSPQSRNTGELFF.

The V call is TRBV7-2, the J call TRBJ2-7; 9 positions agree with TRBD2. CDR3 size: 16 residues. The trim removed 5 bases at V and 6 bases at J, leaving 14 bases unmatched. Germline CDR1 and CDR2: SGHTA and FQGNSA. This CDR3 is CASSKSRAGGEVEQYF. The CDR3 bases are TGTGCCAGCAGCAAGAGTCGGGCGGGAGGGGAAGTCGAGCAGTACTTC.

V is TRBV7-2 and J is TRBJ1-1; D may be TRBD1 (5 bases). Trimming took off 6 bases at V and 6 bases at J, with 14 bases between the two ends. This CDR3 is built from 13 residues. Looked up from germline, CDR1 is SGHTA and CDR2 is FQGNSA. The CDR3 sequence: CASRQSSGAEAFF. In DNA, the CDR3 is TGTGCCAGCAGACAAAGCTCGGGGGCTGAAGCTTTCTTT.

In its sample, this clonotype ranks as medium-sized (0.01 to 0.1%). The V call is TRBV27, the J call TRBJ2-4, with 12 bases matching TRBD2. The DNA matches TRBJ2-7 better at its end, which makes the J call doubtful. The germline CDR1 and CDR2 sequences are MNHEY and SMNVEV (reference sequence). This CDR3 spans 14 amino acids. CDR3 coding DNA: TGTGCCAGCAGTTTGACTAGCGGGAGCTACGAGCAGTACTTC. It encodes CASSLTSGSYEQYF.

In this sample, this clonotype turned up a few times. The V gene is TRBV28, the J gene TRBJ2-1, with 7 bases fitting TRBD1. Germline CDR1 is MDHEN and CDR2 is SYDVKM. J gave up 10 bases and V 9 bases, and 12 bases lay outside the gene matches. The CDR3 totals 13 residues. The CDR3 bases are TGTGCCAGTCCGAGGCAGGGGGTAGGGGAGCAGTTCTTC. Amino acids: CASPRQGVGEQFF.

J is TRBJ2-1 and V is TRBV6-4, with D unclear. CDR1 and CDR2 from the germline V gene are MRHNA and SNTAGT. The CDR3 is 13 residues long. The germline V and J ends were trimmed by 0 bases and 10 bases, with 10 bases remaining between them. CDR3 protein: CASSDSTGYEQFF. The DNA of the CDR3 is TGTGCCAGCAGTGACTCTACTGGATACGAGCAGTTCTTC.

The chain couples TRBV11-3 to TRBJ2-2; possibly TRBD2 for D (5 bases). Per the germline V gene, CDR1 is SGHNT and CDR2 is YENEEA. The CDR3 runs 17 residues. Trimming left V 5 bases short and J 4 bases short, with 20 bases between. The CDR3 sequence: CASSRNIGGSRTGELFF. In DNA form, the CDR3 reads TGTGCCAGCAGCCGAAACATAGGAGGCAGCCGCACCGGGGAGCTGTTTTTT.

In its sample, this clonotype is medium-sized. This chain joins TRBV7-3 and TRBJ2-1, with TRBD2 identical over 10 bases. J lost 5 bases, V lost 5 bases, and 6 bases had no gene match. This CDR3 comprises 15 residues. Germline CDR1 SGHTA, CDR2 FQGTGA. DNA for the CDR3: TGTGCCAGCAGCGAAGGGACTAGCGTAGACAATGAGCAGTTCTTC. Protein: CASSEGTSVDNEQFF.

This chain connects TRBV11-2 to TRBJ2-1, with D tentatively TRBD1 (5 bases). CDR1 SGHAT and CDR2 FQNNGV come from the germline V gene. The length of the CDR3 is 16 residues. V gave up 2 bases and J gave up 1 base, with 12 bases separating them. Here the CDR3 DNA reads TGTGCCAGCAGCTTAATTTGGGGCGAATCCTACAATGAGCAGTTCTTC. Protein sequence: CASSLIWGESYNEQFF.

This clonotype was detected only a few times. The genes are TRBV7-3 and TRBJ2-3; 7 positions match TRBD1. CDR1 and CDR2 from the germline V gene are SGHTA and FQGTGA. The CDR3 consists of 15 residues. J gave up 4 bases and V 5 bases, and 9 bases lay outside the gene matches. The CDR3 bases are TGTGCCAGCAGCATATACCGGGACAGATCAGATACGCAGTATTTT. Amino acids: CASSIYRDRSDTQYF. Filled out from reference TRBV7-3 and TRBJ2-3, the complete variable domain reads GAGVSQTPSNKVTEKGKYVELRCDPISGHTALYWYRQSLGQGPEFLIYFQGTGAADDSGLPNDRFFAVRPEGSVSTLKIQRTERGDSAVYLCASSIYRDRSDTQYFGPGTRLTVL.

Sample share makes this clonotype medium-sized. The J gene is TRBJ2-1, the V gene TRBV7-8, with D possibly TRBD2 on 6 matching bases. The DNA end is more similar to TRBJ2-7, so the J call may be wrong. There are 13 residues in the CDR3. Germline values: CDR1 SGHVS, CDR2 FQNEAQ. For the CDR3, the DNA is TGTGCCAGCAGCTTAGGGACTAACAATGAGCAGTACTTC. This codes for CASSLGTNNEQYF.

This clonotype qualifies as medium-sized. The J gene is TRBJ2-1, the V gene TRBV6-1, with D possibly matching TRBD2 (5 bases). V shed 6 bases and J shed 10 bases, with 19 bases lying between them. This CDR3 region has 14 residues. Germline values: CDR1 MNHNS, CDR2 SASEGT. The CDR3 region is CASSDRGSSYEQFF. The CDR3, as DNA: TGTGCCAGCAGCGACCGGGGAAGCTCCTACGAGCAGTTCTTC.

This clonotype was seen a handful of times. This chain's CDR3 is CASSFRGVDYGYTF. For the CDR3, the DNA is TGTGCCAGCAGTTTCAGGGGTGTTGACTATGGCTACACCTTC. V and J are TRBV12-3 or TRBV12-4 and TRBJ1-2; possible D gene TRBD1, 6 bases. Trimming removed 3 bases at V and 3 bases at J, with 11 bases between. The CDR3 is 14 amino acids.

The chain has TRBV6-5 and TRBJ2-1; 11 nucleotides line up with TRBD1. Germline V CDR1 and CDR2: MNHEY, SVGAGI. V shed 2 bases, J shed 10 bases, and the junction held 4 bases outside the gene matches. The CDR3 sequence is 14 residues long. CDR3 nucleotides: TGTGCCAGCAGTTACGGACAGGGGGCCTACGAGCAGTTCTTC. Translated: CASSYGQGAYEQFF.

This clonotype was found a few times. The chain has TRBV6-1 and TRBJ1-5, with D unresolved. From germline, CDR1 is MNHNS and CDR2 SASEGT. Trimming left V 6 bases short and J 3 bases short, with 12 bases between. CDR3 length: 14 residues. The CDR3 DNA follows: TGTGCCAGCAGAGGACGGATTGACAATCAGCCCCAGCATTTT. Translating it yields CASRGRIDNQPQHF.

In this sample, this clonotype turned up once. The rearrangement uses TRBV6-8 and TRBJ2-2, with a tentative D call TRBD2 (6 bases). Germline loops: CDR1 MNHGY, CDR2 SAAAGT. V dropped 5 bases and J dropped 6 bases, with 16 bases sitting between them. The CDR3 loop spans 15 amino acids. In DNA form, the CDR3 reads TGTGCCAGCAGTCCCAAAGGAGGGTGGGCCGGGGAGCTGTTTTTT. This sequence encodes CASSPKGGWAGELFF.

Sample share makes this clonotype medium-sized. The CDR3 nucleotides read TGTGCCAGCAGTAGCCCGAGGGGACGCTCCTACAATGAGCAGTTCTTC. This gives the protein CASSSPRGRSYNEQFF. This rearrangement joins TRBV27 to TRBJ2-1; either TRBD1 or TRBD2 may fit D (5 bases each). CDR1 is MNHEY, CDR2 SMNVEV, per germline (reference sequence). Trimming cost V 5 bases and J 0 bases, with 14 bases left between them. The CDR3 has 16 residues.